The clone carrying this T cell receptor beta chain was seen repeatedly, ten times or more. The antigen is not known. V lost 3 bases to trimming and J lost 1 base, with 9 bases between them. The CDR3 sequence is 14 residues long. The germline CDR1 and CDR2 sequences are SGHDN and FVKESK. Overall study findings and caveats: The TCR gene usage of tumor memory CD4+ T cells clustered together with blood and lymph node memory CD4+ cells and with lymph node naive CD4+ cells. Tumor-infiltrating Treg TCR alpha and beta sequences overlapped most with tumor naive CD4+ T cells, then blood naive.

Full-length variable regions came from constant-region reverse primers plus semi-nested Nested Universal Primer A PCR. TCRdb called the 5' RACE reads again in MiXCR, with one record for every CDR3 protein. The sample shows about 32,000 distinct CDR3 sequences, approximately 30% of them seen only once. The sorted Tregs were CD4+CD25+CD127-/low cells. This TCR was sampled from a female donor with breast cancer. The chain links TRBV14 to TRBJ1-1; tentatively, D is TRBD1 (6 bases). Sequencing used tumor-infiltrating Tregs sorted from the breast tumor. CDR3 amino acids: CASSQRTANTEAFF. The CDR3 DNA reads as TGTGCCAGCAGCCAGAGGACAGCGAACACTGAAGCTTTCTTT. The full variable domain, rest sourced from reference TRBV14 and TRBJ1-1, is EAGVTQFPSHSVIEKGQTVTLRCDPISGHDNLYWYRRVMGKEIKFLLHFVKESKQDESGMPNNRFLAERTGGTYSTLKVQPAELEDSGVYFCASSQRTANTEAFFGQGTRLTVV.